Sequencing of this T cell receptor (beta chain) was carried out in a study of T-cell memory formation after mild COVID-19. Study-level points and caveats: Specificity for SARS-CoV-2 was not confirmed among the second-wave clones peaking on day 37.

The CDR3 length is 15 residues. Germline V gives CDR1 SEHNR, CDR2 FQNEAQ (reference sequence). V was trimmed by 5 bases and J by 7 bases, leaving 15 bases between them. TCRdb passed the 5' RACE reads through MiXCR, listing each CDR3 protein once. The table lists 150,000 to 200,000 distinct CDR3 sequences, under 20% of them singletons. Comments on this clonotype: Its target is unknown.

Sequenced sample: PBMCs or a T cell subset sorted from them (not recorded which). The clonotype originates from an adult woman who had mild COVID-19 (a few samples of this study predate the infection). Cell type and time point are not known. This chain links TRBV7-9 with TRBJ1-6, with D possibly matching TRBD1 (5 bases). The CDR3 sequence is CASSSRDGANSPLHF. CDR3 bases: TGTGCCAGCAGCAGCCGGGACGGGGCGAATTCACCCCTCCACTTT. The full variable domain, with the rest looked up from reference TRBV7-9 and TRBJ1-6, is DTGVSQNPRHKITKRGQNVTFRCDPISEHNRLYWYRQTLGQGPEFLTYFQNEAQLEKSRLLSDRFSAERPKGSFSTLEIQRTEQGDSAMYLCASSSRDGANSPLHFGNGTRLTVT.